This T cell receptor beta chain was observed in a study of siplizumab effects on memory and regulatory T cells (dated by TCRdb to between 2018 and 2021). About the full investigation: The study looked at the effect of siplizumab, an anti-CD2 antibody, on alloreactive T-cell subsets in allogeneic mixed lymphocyte reactions made from human PBMCs.

What the work shows at the level of the full study, not this receptor alone: Greater diversity appeared to be present in unstimulated naive T cells than in memory T cells, and a substantial contribution to the alloresponse seemed to be made by naive cells. A naive or memory phenotype could not be assigned to roughly 75-96% of proliferating CD4+ or CD8+ clones. Because sequences below about 10^-5 frequency were poorly captured, only a minor fraction of alloreactive clones could be mapped to unstimulated subsets. Among mappable alloreactive CD4+ clones, the Treg-derived fraction averaged approximately 66% with siplizumab versus roughly 25% in control reactions. The cumulative frequency of alloreactive sequences that could be traced back to unstimulated CD4+ memory T cells was significantly reduced by siplizumab. The suppressive function of proliferating Tregs from siplizumab cultures was not functionally confirmed.

The CDR3 runs 15 amino acids, cysteine and phenylalanine included. Of all the DNA, just the CDR3 is kept, 45 bases in frame from base 1. The CDR1 and CDR2 encoded by the germline V gene are MDHEN and SYDVKM. V sheds 2 bases and J sheds 1 base, leaving 9 bases between their ends. Turning to this clone: No cognate antigen has been identified for it. No base quality information exists; no much larger clone differs at one position.

Library method: the immunoSEQ multiplex PCR assay. About 10^5 TCR templates per sample were assayed by the deep sequencing platform. Genomic DNA extracted from sorted T cells was used for TCRbeta CDR3 sequencing. In the original analysis: The R programming language was used for the clonal analysis of the TCRbeta CDR3 data. Comparing unstimulated samples against CFSE-low samples taken after the reaction was how alloreactive CD4+ and CD8+ clones were defined. Regulatory or non-regulatory origin of alloreactive CD4+ clones was assigned by matching sequences to the sorted unstimulated Treg and non-Treg repertoires. TCRdb took this table from immuneACCESS and kept in-frame rearrangements with V and J called. Such tables lack part of the clones; where checked against another copy, unresolved V genes explain under half of the gap, and the rest is unexplained. For V, J and clone size, that table is used; D and trimming come from the DNA. Across this sample there are tens of thousands of clones, with roughly 95% seen only once. Of the sample, around 0.029% falls within the top ten clones.

In addition, sequencing in three donor pairs included unstimulated CD8+ effector memory subsets alongside CD4+ naive, CD8+ naive, CD8+ TEMRA and CD4+ memory subsets. Sorted unstimulated T cells, along with proliferating T cells recovered from mixed lymphocyte reactions, underwent TCRbeta CDR3 sequencing. Fresh whole blood from some eleven HLA-typed healthy donors was used to isolate PBMCs. The sequenced sample consisted of naive CD4+ T cells sorted from blood. This specimen's cell subset or site label, interpreted: unstimulated naive T cells. Rearrangement joined TRBV28 to TRBJ1-5, with a tentative D gene TRBD1 over 5 matching bases. The TCR originated in a human donor in good health. The CDR3 reads CASSLRGISNQPQHF. The nucleotide sequence is TGTGCCAGCAGTTTACGGGGGATAAGCAATCAGCCCCAGCATTTT.